A selection of T cell receptor beta chains follows, all from one sample in a study of T-cell reconstitution after alpha-beta-depleted transplantation in children. TCRdb used MiXCR to reprocess the PCR reads, holding one entry per CDR3 protein. Of hundreds of thousands of distinct CDR3 sequences listed, under 9.5% are singletons. Sequenced material: PBMCs from the stem cell graft donor, taken from the stem cell graft. The receptor set was obtained from a human donor who donated a stem cell graft to a child with acute lymphoblastic leukemia. CDR3s include the opening cysteine and the closing phenylalanine or tryptophan. The D gene is left open where the match is weak.

V,D,J,CDR3
TRBV5-1,TRBD1,TRBJ1-2,CASSRAGDREVSGYTF
TRBV14,.,TRBJ1-6,CASSQELKNSPLHF
TRBV4-2,TRBD1,TRBJ2-5,CASSQGQGQGGIETQYF
TRBV29-1,.,TRBJ1-2,CSVPSTSGNYGYTF
TRBV20-1,TRBD1,TRBJ1-4,CSAEGQGASTNEKLFF
TRBV7-9,TRBD1,TRBJ1-1,CATTDRPGAFF
TRBV30,TRBD2,TRBJ2-5,CAWGRVAGGQETQYF
TRBV5-1,.,TRBJ1-1,CASKRGATEAFF
TRBV12-3/TRBV12-4,TRBD1,TRBJ1-2,CASSHGQGRTYGYTF
TRBV12-3/TRBV12-4,.,TRBJ2-1,CASSGAVLAGIYNEQFF
TRBV27,.,TRBJ1-6,CASSLNFRGSPLHF
TRBV5-1,.,TRBJ1-5,CASSGGDSNQPQHF
TRBV5-1,.,TRBJ1-4,CASSPGPNEKLFF
TRBV7-2,TRBD1,TRBJ1-5,CASSWGITGGGQPQHF
TRBV12-3/TRBV12-4,.,TRBJ2-1,CASSLFRPVSGNEQFF
TRBV29-1,TRBD1,TRBJ1-2,CSVEERQGFYGYTF
TRBV5-6,.,TRBJ2-5,CASSLAYSGAETQYF
TRBV12-3/TRBV12-4,.,TRBJ1-6,CASSFDSPRVTNFGSPLHF
TRBV28,.,TRBJ1-1,CASTTEAEAFF
TRBV7-2,.,TRBJ1-6,CASSLPRSPLHF
TRBV3-1,.,TRBJ1-4,CASSQGDARGEKLFF
TRBV3-1,TRBD2,TRBJ2-5,CASSQGLVGRETQYF